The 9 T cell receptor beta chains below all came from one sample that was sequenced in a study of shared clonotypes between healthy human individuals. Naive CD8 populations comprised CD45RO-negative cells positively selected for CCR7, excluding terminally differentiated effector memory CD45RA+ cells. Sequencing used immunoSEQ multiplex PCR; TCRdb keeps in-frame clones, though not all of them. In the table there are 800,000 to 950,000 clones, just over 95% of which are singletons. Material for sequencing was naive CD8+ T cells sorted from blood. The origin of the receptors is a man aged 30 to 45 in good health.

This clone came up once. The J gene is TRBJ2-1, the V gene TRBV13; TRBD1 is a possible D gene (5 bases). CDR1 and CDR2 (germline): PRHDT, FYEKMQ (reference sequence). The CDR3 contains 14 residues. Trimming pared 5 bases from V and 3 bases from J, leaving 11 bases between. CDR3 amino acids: CASSQERGYNEQFF. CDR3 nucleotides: TGTGCCAGCAGCCAAGAAAGGGGCTACAATGAGCAGTTCTTC.

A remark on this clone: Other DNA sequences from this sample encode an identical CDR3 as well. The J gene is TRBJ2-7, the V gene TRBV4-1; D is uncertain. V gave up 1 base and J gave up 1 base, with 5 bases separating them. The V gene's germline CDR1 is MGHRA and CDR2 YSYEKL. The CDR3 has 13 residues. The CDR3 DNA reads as TGCGCCAGCAGCCAAGTGGGTTCCTACGAGCAGTACTTC. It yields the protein CASSQVGSYEQYF.

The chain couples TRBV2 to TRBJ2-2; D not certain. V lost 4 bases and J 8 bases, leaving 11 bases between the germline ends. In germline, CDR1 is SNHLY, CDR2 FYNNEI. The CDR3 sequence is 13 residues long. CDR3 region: CASSGSSSGELFF. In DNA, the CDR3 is TGTGCCAGCAGTGGAAGTAGTTCGGGGGAGCTGTTTTTT.

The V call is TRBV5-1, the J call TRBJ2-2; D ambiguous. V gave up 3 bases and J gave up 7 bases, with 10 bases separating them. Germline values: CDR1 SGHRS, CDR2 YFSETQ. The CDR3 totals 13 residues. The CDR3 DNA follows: TGCGCCAGCAGCTCAGACATGGTCGGGGAGCTGTTTTTT. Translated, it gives CASSSDMVGELFF.

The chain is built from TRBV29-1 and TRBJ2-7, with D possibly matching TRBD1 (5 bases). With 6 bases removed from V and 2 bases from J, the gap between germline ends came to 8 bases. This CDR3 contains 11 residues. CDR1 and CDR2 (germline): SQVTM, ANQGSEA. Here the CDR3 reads CSVEDTYEQYF. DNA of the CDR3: TGCAGCGTCGAGGACACCTACGAGCAGTACTTC.

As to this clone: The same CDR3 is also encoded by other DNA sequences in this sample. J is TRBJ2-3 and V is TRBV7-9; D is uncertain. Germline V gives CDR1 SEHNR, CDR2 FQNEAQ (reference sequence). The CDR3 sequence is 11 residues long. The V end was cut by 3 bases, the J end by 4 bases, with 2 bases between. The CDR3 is CASSFSDTQYF. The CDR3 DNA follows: TGTGCCAGCAGCTTTTCAGATACGCAGTATTTT. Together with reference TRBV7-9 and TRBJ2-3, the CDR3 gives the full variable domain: DTGVSQNPRHKITKRGQNVTFRCDPISEHNRLYWYRQTLGQGPEFLTYFQNEAQLEKSRLLSDRFSAERPKGSFSTLEIQRTEQGDSAMYLCASSFSDTQYFGPGTRLTVL.

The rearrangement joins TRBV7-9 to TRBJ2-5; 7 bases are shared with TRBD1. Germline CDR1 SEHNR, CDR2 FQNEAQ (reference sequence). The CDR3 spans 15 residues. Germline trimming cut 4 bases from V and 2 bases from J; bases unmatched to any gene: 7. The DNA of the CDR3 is TGTGCCAGCAGCTGGACCGGGACAGTACAAGAGACCCAGTACTTC. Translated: CASSWTGTVQETQYF.

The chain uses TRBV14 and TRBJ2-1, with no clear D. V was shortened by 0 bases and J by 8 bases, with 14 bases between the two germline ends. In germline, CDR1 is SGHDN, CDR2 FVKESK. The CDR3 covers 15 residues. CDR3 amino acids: CASSQEHRWSDEQFF. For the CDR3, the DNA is TGTGCCAGCAGCCAAGAACATCGGTGGAGCGATGAGCAGTTCTTC.

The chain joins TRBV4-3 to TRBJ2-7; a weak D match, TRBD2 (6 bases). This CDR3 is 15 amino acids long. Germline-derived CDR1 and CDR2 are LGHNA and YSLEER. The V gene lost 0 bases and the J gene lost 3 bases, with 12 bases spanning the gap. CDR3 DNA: TGCGCCAGCAGCCAAGACCAGGACGGGAGCTACGAGCAGTACTTC. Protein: CASSQDQDGSYEQYF.